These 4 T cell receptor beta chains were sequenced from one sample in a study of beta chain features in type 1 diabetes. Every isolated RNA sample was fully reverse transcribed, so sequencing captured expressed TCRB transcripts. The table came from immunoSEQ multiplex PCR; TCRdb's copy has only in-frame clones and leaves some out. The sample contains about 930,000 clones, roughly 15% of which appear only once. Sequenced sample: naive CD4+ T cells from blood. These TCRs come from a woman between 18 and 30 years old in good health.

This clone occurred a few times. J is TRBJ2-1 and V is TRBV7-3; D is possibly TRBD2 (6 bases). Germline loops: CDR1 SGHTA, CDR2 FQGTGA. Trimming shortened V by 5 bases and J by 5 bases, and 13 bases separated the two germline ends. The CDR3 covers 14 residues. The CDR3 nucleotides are TGTGCCAGCAGCGACCGTAGCGGTAACAATGAGCAGTTCTTC. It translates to CASSDRSGNNEQFF. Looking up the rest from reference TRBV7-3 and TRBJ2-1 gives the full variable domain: GAGVSQTPSNKVTEKGKYVELRCDPISGHTALYWYRQSLGQGPEFLIYFQGTGAADDSGLPNDRFFAVRPEGSVSTLKIQRTERGDSAVYLCASSDRSGNNEQFFGPGTRLTVL.

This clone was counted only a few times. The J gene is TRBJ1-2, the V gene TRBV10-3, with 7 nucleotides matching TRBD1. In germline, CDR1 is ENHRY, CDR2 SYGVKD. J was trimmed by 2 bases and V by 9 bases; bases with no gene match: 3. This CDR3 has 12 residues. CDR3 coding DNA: TGTGCCATTCAGGGGGTCAACTATGGCTACACCTTC. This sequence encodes CAIQGVNYGYTF.

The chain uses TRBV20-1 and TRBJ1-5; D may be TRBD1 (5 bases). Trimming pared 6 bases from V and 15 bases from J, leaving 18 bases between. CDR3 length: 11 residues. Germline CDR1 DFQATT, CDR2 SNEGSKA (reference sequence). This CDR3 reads CSALGPLARHF. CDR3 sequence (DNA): TGCAGTGCCCTGGGACCTCTGGCCCGGCATTTT.

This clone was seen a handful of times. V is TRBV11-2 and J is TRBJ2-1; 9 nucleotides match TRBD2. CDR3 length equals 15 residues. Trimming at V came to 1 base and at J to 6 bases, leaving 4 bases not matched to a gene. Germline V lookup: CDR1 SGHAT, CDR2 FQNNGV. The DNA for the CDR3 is TGTGCCAGCAGCTTAGGGACTAGCGTCCTCAATGAGCAGTTCTTC. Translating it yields CASSLGTSVLNEQFF.